This T cell receptor beta chain was documented in a study of Ad26.COV2.S vaccination and SARS-CoV-2 variants. This clone came up once. The treatment: over 15 received Ad26.COV2.S at low or high dose, single or two shots; 5 received placebo; per-sample allocation not given. Sampling was performed 63 days after the first vaccine or placebo injection. Boston provided a donor who was an adult aged 18-55 years. Germline values: CDR1 SGHDT, CDR2 YYEEEE. CDR3 size: 14 residues. V was cut by 6 bases and J by 2 bases, with 11 bases left in between. Here immunoSEQ multiplex PCR was the method, and the copy in TCRdb shows in-frame clones only, minus some. The sample consists of some 640,000 clones, about 89% of them appearing once.

This receptor was obtained from a person aged 18-60 years who received the Ad26.COV2.S COVID-19 vaccine or a placebo. The source material was peripheral blood, sampled in a trial of Ad26.COV2.S vaccine versus placebo. This chain uses TRBV5-6 with TRBJ2-2; weak D call: TRBD2 (6 bases). DNA of the CDR3: TGTGCCAGCAAGGAGGGACGTAACACCGGGGAGCTGTTTTTT. It is translated as CASKEGRNTGELFF.